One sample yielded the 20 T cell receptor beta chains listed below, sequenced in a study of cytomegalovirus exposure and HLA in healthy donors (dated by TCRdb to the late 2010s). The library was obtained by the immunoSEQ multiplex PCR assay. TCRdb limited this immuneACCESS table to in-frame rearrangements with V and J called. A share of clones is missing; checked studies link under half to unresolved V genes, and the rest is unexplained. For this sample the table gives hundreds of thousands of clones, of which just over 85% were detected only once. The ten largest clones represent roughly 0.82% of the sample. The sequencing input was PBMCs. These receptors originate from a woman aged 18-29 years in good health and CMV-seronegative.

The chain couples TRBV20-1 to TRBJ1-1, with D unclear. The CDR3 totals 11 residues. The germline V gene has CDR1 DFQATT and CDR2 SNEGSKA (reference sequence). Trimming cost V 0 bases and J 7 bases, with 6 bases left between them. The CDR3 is CSARDYSEAFF. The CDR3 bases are TGCAGTGCTAGAGATTACAGTGAAGCTTTCTTT.

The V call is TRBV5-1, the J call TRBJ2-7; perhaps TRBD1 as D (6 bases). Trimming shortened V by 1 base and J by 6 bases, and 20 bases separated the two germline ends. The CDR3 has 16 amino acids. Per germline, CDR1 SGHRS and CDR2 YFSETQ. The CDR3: CASSLMKGVRTAEQYF. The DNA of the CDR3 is TGCGCCAGCAGCTTGATGAAGGGGGTAAGGACTGCCGAGCAGTACTTC.

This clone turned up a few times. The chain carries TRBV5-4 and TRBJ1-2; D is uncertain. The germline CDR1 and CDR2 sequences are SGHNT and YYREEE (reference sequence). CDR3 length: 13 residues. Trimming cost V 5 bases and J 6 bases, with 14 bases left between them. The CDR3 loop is CASRHTIGDGYTF. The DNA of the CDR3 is TGTGCCAGCAGGCATACGATCGGGGATGGCTACACCTTC.

In DNA, the CDR3 is TGTGCCAGCACCACCTTCCCAGGGGACACAGATACGCAGTATTTT. This sequence encodes CASTTFPGDTDTQYF. V is TRBV6-1 and J is TRBJ2-3; D might be TRBD1 (6 bases). Germline V lookup: CDR1 MNHNS, CDR2 SASEGT. Trimming stripped 7 bases from V and 2 bases from J, with 16 bases between. The length of the CDR3 is 15 residues.

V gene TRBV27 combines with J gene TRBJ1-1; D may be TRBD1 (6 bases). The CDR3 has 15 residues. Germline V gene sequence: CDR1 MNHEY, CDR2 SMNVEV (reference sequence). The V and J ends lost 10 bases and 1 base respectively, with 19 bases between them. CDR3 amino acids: CATYPRGRTNTEAFF. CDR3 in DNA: TGTGCCACCTACCCCAGGGGACGGACGAACACTGAAGCTTTCTTT.

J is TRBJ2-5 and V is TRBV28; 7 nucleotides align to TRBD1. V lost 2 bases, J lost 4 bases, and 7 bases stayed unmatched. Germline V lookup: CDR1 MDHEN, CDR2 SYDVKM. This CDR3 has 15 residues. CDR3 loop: CASSLIDRDRETQYF. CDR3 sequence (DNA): TGTGCCAGCAGTTTAATCGACAGGGACAGAGAGACCCAGTACTTC.

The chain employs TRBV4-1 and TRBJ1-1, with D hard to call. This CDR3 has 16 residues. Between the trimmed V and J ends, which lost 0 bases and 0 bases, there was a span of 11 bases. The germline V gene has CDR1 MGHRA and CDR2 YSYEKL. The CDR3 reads CASSQDFGLLNTEAFF. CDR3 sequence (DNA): TGCGCCAGCAGCCAAGATTTCGGACTCTTGAACACTGAAGCTTTCTTT.

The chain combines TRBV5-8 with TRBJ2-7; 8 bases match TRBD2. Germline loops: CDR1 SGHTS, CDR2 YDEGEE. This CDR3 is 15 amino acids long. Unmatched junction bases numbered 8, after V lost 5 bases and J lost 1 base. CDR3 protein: CASRRTGTRSYEQYF. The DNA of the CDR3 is TGTGCCAGCAGGCGGACCGGGACTAGATCCTACGAGCAGTACTTC.

The CDR3 DNA is TGTGCCAGCAGTGACATGGGAGGGGAGCAGTACTTC. This codes for CASSDMGGEQYF. The rearrangement links TRBV6-1 to TRBJ2-7; 7 bases match TRBD2. Losses at the gene ends were 3 bases for V and 7 bases for J; bases not matched to a gene: 3. Germline CDR1 and CDR2: MNHNS and SASEGT. This CDR3 comprises 12 residues.

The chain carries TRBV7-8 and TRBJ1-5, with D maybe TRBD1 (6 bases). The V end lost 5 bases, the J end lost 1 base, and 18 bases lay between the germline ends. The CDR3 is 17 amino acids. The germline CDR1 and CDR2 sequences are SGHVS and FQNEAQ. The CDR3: CASSRSRGGGSNQPQHF. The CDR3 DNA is TGTGCCAGCAGCCGGTCCAGGGGAGGGGGGAGCAATCAGCCCCAGCATTTT.

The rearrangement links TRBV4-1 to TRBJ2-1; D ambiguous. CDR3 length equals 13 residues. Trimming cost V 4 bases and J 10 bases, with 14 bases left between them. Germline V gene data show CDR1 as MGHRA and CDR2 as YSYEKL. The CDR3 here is CASSLAHQAEQFF. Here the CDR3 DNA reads TGCGCCAGCAGCCTCGCTCACCAGGCGGAGCAGTTCTTC.

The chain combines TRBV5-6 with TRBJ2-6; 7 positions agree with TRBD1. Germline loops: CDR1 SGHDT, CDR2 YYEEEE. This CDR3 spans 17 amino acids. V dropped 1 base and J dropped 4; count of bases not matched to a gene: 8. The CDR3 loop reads CASSLTGVMWGANVLTF. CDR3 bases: TGTGCCAGCAGCTTGACAGGGGTCATGTGGGGGGCCAACGTCCTGACTTTC.

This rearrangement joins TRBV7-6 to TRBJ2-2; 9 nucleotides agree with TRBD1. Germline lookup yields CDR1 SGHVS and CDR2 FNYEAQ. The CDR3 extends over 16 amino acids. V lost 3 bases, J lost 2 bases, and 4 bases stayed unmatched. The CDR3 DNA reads TGTGCCAGCAGCTTCAGGGACAGGGCAAACACCGGGGAGCTGTTTTTT. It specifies CASSFRDRANTGELFF.

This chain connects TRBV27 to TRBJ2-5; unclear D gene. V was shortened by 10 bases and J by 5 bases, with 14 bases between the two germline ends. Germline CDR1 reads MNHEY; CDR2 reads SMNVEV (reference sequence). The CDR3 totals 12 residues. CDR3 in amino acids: CATARYPETQYF. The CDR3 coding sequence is TGTGCCACCGCCCGGTACCCGGAGACCCAGTACTTC.

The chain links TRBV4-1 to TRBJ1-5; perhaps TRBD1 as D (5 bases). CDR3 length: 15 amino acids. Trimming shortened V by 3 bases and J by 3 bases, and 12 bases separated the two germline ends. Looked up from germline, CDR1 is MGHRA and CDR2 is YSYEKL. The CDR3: CASSHGAGSNQPQHF. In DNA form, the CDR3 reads TGCGCCAGCAGCCACGGGGCGGGGTCCAATCAGCCCCAGCATTTT.

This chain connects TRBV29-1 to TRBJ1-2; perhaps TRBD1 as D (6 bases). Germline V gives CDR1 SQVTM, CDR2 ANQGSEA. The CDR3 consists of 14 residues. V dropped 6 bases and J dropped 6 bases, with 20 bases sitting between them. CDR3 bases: TGCAGCGTCCCCCCCCGGGGGGCAACCCATGGCTACACCTTC. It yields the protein CSVPPRGATHGYTF.

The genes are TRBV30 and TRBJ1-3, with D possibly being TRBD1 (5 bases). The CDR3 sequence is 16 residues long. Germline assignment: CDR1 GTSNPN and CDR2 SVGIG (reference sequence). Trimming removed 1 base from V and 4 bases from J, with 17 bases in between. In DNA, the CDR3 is TGTGCCTGGAGTGCCTCCCACGGGGGGTTGGGAAACACCATATATTTT. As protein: CAWSASHGGLGNTIYF. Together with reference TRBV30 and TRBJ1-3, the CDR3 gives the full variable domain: SQTIHQWPATLVQPVGSPLSLECTVEGTSNPNLYWYRQAAGRGLQLLFYSVGIGQISSEVPQNLSASRPQDRQFILSSKKLLLSDSGFYLCAWSASHGGLGNTIYFGEGSWLTVV.

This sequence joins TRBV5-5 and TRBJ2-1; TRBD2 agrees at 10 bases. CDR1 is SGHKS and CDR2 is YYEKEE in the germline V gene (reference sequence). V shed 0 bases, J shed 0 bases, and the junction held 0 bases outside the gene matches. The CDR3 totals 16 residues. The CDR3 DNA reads TGTGCCAGCAGCTTGGGACTAGCGGGCTCCTACAATGAGCAGTTCTTC. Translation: CASSLGLAGSYNEQFF.

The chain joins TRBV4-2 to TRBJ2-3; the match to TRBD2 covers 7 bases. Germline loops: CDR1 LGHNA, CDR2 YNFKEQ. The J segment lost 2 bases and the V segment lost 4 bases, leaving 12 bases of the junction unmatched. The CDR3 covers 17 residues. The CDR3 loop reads CASSPPRWRGITDTQYF. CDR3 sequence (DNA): TGTGCCAGCAGCCCCCCCCGCTGGCGGGGGATCACAGATACGCAGTATTTT.

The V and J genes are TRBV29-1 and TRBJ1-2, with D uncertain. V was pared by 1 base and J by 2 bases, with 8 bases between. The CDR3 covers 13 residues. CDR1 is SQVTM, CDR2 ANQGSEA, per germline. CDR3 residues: CSVEGRENYGYTF. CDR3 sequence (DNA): TGCAGCGTTGAAGGGAGGGAAAACTATGGCTACACCTTC.